A selection of T cell receptor beta chains follows, all from one sample in a study of T-cell memory formation after mild COVID-19. A single record per CDR3 protein comes from TCRdb applying MiXCR to the 5' RACE reads. Of roughly 620,000 distinct CDR3 sequences in the sample, about a sixth were seen once. The sample consisted of PBMCs or a T cell subset sorted from them (not recorded which). The receptors derive from an adult woman who had mild COVID-19 (a few samples of this study predate the infection). Cell type and time point are not known. Each CDR3 is given with its conserved first and last residue. D genes are given only for firm matches. The size field is filled for only some rows; it gives once, few, many or a size class.

j_call d_call v_call clone_size cdr3_nt cdr3_aa
TRBJ1-1 NA TRBV6-6 NA TGTGCCAGCACTCCCTATCGACAACCGAACACTGAAGCTTTCTTT CASTPYRQPNTEAFF
TRBJ1-1 NA TRBV19 NA TGTGCCAGTATGGCGAACACTGAAGCTTTCTTT CASMANTEAFF
TRBJ2-3 TRBD2 TRBV29-1 many TGCAGCGTTGGGGGGACTAGCGGGAGACTCGCAGATACGCAGTATTTT CSVGGTSGRLADTQYF
TRBJ2-1 NA TRBV7-8 NA TGTGCCAGCAGACTTAGTACGACATCCCGGTATGAGCAGTTCTTC CASRLSTTSRYEQFF
TRBJ1-2 NA TRBV20-1 NA TGCAGTGCTGCTCAGGAGGTTAACTATGGCTACACCTTC CSAAQEVNYGYTF
TRBJ1-1 NA TRBV18 few TGTGCCAGCTCACCGCAGGGGATCATGAACACTGAAGCTTTCTTT CASSPQGIMNTEAFF
TRBJ2-2 TRBD1 TRBV19 NA TGTGCCAGTAGTATAGGGGGGACAGGGAGACGCGCCGGGGAGCTGTTTTTT CASSIGGTGRRAGELFF
TRBJ2-3 TRBD2 TRBV7-9 NA TGTGCCAGCAGCCCTCGGACTAGCGGGGGAGCAGATACGCAGTATTTT CASSPRTSGGADTQYF
TRBJ1-2 NA TRBV20-1 few TGCAGTGCTAGTATGGGCGCGAATGGCTACACCTTC CSASMGANGYTF
TRBJ2-5 NA TRBV6-1 NA TGTGCCAGCAGTGCTCACTACCAAGAGACCCAGTACTTC CASSAHYQETQYF
TRBJ2-7 TRBD2 TRBV3-1 NA TGTGCCAGCAGCCAAGAAGGGGCGGGGGGCTACGAGCAGTACTTC CASSQEGAGGYEQYF
TRBJ2-1 TRBD2 TRBV7-2 few TGTGCCAGCAGCGAGTTAGCGGGAGGGGGGCTCTACAATGAGCAGTTCTTC CASSELAGGGLYNEQFF
TRBJ2-3 NA TRBV11-2 few TGTGCCAGCAGCTTAGCCCCCAGTAGCGATTACAGCACAGATACGCAGTATTTT CASSLAPSSDYSTDTQYF
TRBJ2-7 NA TRBV18 NA TGTGCCAGCTCGACCTTCAGGGGGGAAAGCTCCTACGAGCAGTACTTC CASSTFRGESSYEQYF
TRBJ2-1 NA TRBV6-4 NA TGTGCCAGCAGTGACGATCGAAGCTCCTACAATGAGCAGTTCTTC CASSDDRSSYNEQFF
TRBJ2-1 TRBD2 TRBV3-1 NA TGTGCCAGCAGCCAAGCACTAGCGGCTAAGCAGTTCTTC CASSQALAAKQFF
TRBJ2-3 TRBD2 TRBV20-1 NA TGCAGTGCTGCCCTTCTAGCGGGAGTGCACACAGATACGCAGTATTTT CSAALLAGVHTDTQYF
TRBJ1-5 NA TRBV3-1 few TGTGCCAGCAGCCAAGGGCAGGCTTATAGCAATCAGCCCCAGCATTTT CASSQGQAYSNQPQHF
TRBJ2-1 NA TRBV27 few TGTGCCAGCAGTTTACTGCAGGGCGGCAATGAGCAGTTCTTC CASSLLQGGNEQFF
TRBJ2-3 NA TRBV7-9 few TGTGCCAGCAGCTCGACAGTGACAGACACAGATACGCAGTATTTT CASSSTVTDTDTQYF
TRBJ2-5 NA TRBV11-2 many TGTGCCAGCAGCTTAGGCAGGGTAGAGACCCAGTACTTC CASSLGRVETQYF
TRBJ1-5 NA TRBV12-3/TRBV12-4 NA TGTGCCAGCAGCATTGATGGTCAGCCCCAGCATTTT CASSIDGQPQHF
TRBJ2-3 TRBD2 TRBV7-6 few TGTGCCAGCAGCTCCCTCGAAAGGGGAGGGCGAACAGATACGCAGTATTTT CASSSLERGGRTDTQYF
TRBJ1-4 NA TRBV20-1 few TGCAGTGCTTTACAAATGGGGCAAAAACTGTTTTTT CSALQMGQKLFF
TRBJ2-1 NA TRBV5-1 NA TGCGCCAGCAGCTCCCGGGGCCCGGGGGAGCAGTTCTTC CASSSRGPGEQFF
TRBJ2-5 NA TRBV7-2 NA TGTGCCAGCAACCTCGGACACCTCCAAGAGACCCAGTACTTC CASNLGHLQETQYF
TRBJ2-2 NA TRBV29-1 few TGCAGCGTTTTCTGGGGGACCACCGGGGAGCTGTTTTTT CSVFWGTTGELFF
TRBJ2-1 TRBD2 TRBV11-3 NA TGTGCCAGCAGCTTAGTTGCTAGCGGGCTCTTAGGAAATGAGCAGTTCTTC CASSLVASGLLGNEQFF
TRBJ1-1 NA TRBV18 NA TGTGCCAGCTCACCACTCGGGGACTACACTGAAGCTTTCTTT CASSPLGDYTEAFF
TRBJ1-5 NA TRBV19 many TGTGCCAGTAGTATCACCTCACAGGGACGCAATCAGCCCCAGCATTTT CASSITSQGRNQPQHF
TRBJ2-7 NA TRBV6-2/TRBV6-3 NA TGTGCCAGCAGTTCCCCTGGAGGGAATTTCTACGAGCAGTACTTC CASSSPGGNFYEQYF
TRBJ2-5 TRBD2 TRBV14 NA TGTGCCAGCAGCCTACTACTAGCGGGAGCAGAGACCCGGTACTTC CASSLLLAGAETRYF
TRBJ2-7 NA TRBV28 few TGTGCCAGCAGTTACCGTTGGGAGGCCGAGCAGTACTTC CASSYRWEAEQYF
TRBJ1-2 TRBD1 TRBV20-1 NA TGCAGTGCTATTCCCCCGGGACAGGGGATGGTCGGTGGCTACACCTTC CSAIPPGQGMVGGYTF
TRBJ2-4 NA TRBV29-1 many TGCAGCGTTGTTACCTTAGCCAAAAACATTCAGTACTTC CSVVTLAKNIQYF
TRBJ2-2 TRBD1 TRBV7-9 NA TGTGCCAGCAGCCGGACAGGGTCTGGCGGGGAGCTGTTTTTT CASSRTGSGGELFF
TRBJ1-4 NA TRBV9 NA TGTGCCAGCAGCCAGGGGTCAACTAATGAAAAACTGTTTTTT CASSQGSTNEKLFF
TRBJ1-2 NA TRBV20-1 few TGCAGTGCTCCCGGAACCCCGGGGAGGAATGGCTACACCTTC CSAPGTPGRNGYTF
TRBJ2-7 TRBD2 TRBV7-2 NA TGTGCCAGCGGGGGGGTTTCCTACGAGCAGTACTTC CASGGVSYEQYF
TRBJ2-1 NA TRBV6-5 few TGTGCCAGCAGTTACACCGACGGACAGTATTTCCCCAATGAGCAGTTCTTC CASSYTDGQYFPNEQFF
TRBJ1-1 NA TRBV3-1 NA TGTGCCAGCAGCGCAGGGTGGGACACTGAAGCTTTCTTT CASSAGWDTEAFF
TRBJ2-5 NA TRBV2 NA TGTGCCATCCCTAAGAGGGAGGTCTCAGAGACCCAGTACTTC CAIPKREVSETQYF
TRBJ2-1 NA TRBV5-1 many TGCGCCAGCAGCTCGGGAGGAGGGGGCCGGAGCTACAATGAGCAGTTCTTC CASSSGGGGRSYNEQFF
TRBJ2-4 NA TRBV9 few TGTGCCAGCAGCGTAGACGGAGGGGGAGCCAAAAACATTCAGTACTTC CASSVDGGGAKNIQYF
TRBJ1-1 NA TRBV18 NA TGTGCCAGCTCAGTGATACCAGGTGACCACACTGAAGCTTTCTTT CASSVIPGDHTEAFF
TRBJ2-7 TRBD2 TRBV20-1 NA TGCAGTGCTAGACATAGCGGGAAGAGCTCCTACGAGCAGTACTTC CSARHSGKSSYEQYF
TRBJ2-4 NA TRBV19 NA TGTGCCAGCAACCAGGGGGCCAAAAACATTCAGTACTTC CASNQGAKNIQYF
TRBJ1-1 NA TRBV7-9 few TGTGCCAGCAGCTTAGGGCAGTACAACACTGAAGCTTTCTTT CASSLGQYNTEAFF
TRBJ2-1 TRBD1 TRBV19 once TGTGCCAGTACAGACCGGGACAGGGTGCATGAGCAGTTCTTC CASTDRDRVHEQFF
TRBJ2-7 NA TRBV7-6 NA TGTGCCAGCAGCACTGAATTTAGCTCCTACGAGCAGTACTTC CASSTEFSSYEQYF
TRBJ2-1 TRBD2 TRBV20-1 NA TGCAGTGCTAGAGCCTGGGGCGGGAGCCCCTACAATGAGCAGTTCTTC CSARAWGGSPYNEQFF
TRBJ2-5 NA TRBV9 few TGTGCCAGCAGCGGCGGCGCGCTGGAGACCCAGTACTTC CASSGGALETQYF
TRBJ2-1 NA TRBV24-1 NA TGTGCCACCAGTGATTTGTTGGGAAATGAGCAGTTCTTC CATSDLLGNEQFF
TRBJ2-1 TRBD1 TRBV24-1 many TGTGCCACCAGTGATCCGGGACAGGGATCCAATGAGCAGTTCTTC CATSDPGQGSNEQFF
TRBJ1-2 NA TRBV14 NA TGTGCCAGCAGCCAAGGAACCCGGGACGTCTTAAGGTACACCTTC CASSQGTRDVLRYTF
TRBJ2-7 NA TRBV30 NA TGTGCCTGGAGTCGCAGGTTCTACGAGCAGTACTTC CAWSRRFYEQYF
TRBJ2-3 NA TRBV6-5 few TGTGCCAGCAGTTACGGGGGTCGGGCTTACTCTAGCACAGATACGCAGTATTTT CASSYGGRAYSSTDTQYF
TRBJ2-1 NA TRBV5-1 few TGCGCCAGCAGCTTCCCGACCAGCTACAATGAGCAGTTCTTC CASSFPTSYNEQFF
TRBJ2-1 TRBD2 TRBV7-2 NA TGTGCCAGCAGCTCCGTTGGGGGACTAGCGGGAGTTGAGCAGTTCTTC CASSSVGGLAGVEQFF
TRBJ2-1 NA TRBV29-1 NA TGCAGCGTTGAAGGGGACTCTCCAACCTACAATGAGCAGTTCTTC CSVEGDSPTYNEQFF